This T cell receptor (beta chain) comes out of a study of blood T cell repertoires in COVID-19 (dated by TCRdb to 2018 to 2021). For the wider study: Samples from collaborators originated in the United States, Italy and Spain and spanned both the acute and convalescent phases of COVID-19. The repertoires were released in a freely available public database meant as a resource for research on the immune response to SARS-CoV-2. Samples were obtained from the ongoing ImmuneRACE study (first 160 participants) and from some 1,200 subjects provided by 6 global collaborators. Deeply sampled blood TCRbeta repertoires from subjects exposed to, actively infected with, or recovered from COVID-19 were included in the dataset. A de-identified subject ID, COVID-19 status, age in years and sex were almost always included in the sample metadata. Where HLA class I and class II types were available, the types were taken from metadata supplied by the sample provider, not from assay-based typing. The material from the prospective study consisted of cDNA or gDNA derived from T cells, B-cell-depleted T cells, or PBMCs.

CDR1 SGHAT and CDR2 FQNNGV are derived from the germline V gene. The V end loses 2 bases and the J end loses 3 bases, and a stretch of 10 bases separates them. From cysteine to phenylalanine, the CDR3 is 15 amino acids long. The CDR3 DNA has 45 bases and is translated from base 1. What the research found in general, with its limitations: How much clinical and demographic metadata was included differed by source and by participant, and the metadata was provided uncurated.

A word on this clone: No cognate antigen has been identified for it. No base-level quality is on record; no much larger clone is a single base apart.

TCRbeta CDR3 regions were amplified from genomic DNA by means of the immunoSEQ Assay, a bias-controlled multiplex PCR. As for the authors' bioinformatics: Within the assay, amplification of reference gene primers was used to estimate how many nucleated cells each sample contained. Sequence reads were collapsed and filtered to measure the absolute abundance of every unique TCRbeta CDR3 rearrangement. For each sample, productive Simpson clonality was calculated by taking the square root of Simpson's diversity index across productive rearrangements. Not all clones reach the TCRdb copy of this immuneACCESS table, which keeps in-frame sequences only. Checked studies attribute under half of the gap to unresolved V genes and leave the rest unexplained. Clone size and V and J calls were adopted from that table, with D and trimming inferred from the DNA. Across this sample there are roughly 280,000 clones, with 89% seen only once. The ten largest clones add up to around 2.1% of the sample.

Each collaborating institution followed its own protocols to collect whole blood in K2EDTA tubes. Collaborator samples were shipped for TCRbeta analysis as frozen whole blood, isolated PBMCs, or DNA extracted from either sample type. This TCR was recovered from a man aged 50 to 60 with acute or convalescent COVID-19. The sample consisted of peripheral blood. The sequence is built from TRBV11-2 and TRBJ2-2; a tentative D match to TRBD1 spans 6 bases. In nucleotide form, the sequence is TGTGCCAGCAGCTTATCGAACAGGGACACCGGGGAGCTGTTTTTT. Protein translation: CASSLSNRDTGELFF.